This passage covers 5 T cell receptor beta chains from one sample sequenced in a study of OX40 agonist ivuxolimab in advanced cancers. Libraries were prepared by immunoSEQ multiplex PCR; TCRdb keeps only in-frame clonotypes and omits some of them. The data show 49,000 or so clones, around 89% seen once. The sequencing here drew on CD4+ or CD8+ T cells sorted from blood, taken in a trial of the OX40 agonist ivuxolimab. These receptor sequences come from an adult with an advanced solid tumor such as melanoma, head and neck, liver or kidney cancer.

V usage is TRBV6-5 and J usage is TRBJ2-5, with TRBD1 as a possible D gene (6 bases). Trimming stripped 5 bases from V and 0 bases from J, with 10 bases between. The CDR3 length is 14 residues. CDR1 and CDR2 (germline): MNHEY, SVGAGI. The CDR3 DNA follows: TGTGCCAGCAGTCCCCGGGACAACCAAGAGACCCAGTACTTC. Protein product: CASSPRDNQETQYF.

V gene TRBV5-1 combines with J gene TRBJ1-2; D is possibly TRBD1 (5 bases). This CDR3 is 13 amino acids long. In germline, CDR1 is SGHRS, CDR2 YFSETQ. The V gene lost 2 bases and the J gene lost 5 bases, with 10 bases spanning the gap. The CDR3 spells CASSLGTDYGYTF. DNA for the CDR3: TGCGCCAGCAGCTTAGGGACTGATTATGGCTACACCTTC.

The CDR3 DNA follows: TGTGCCAGCAGCTTAGGGGATCGACAGGGGGGATATAATTCACCCCTCCACTTT. Translated: CASSLGDRQGGYNSPLHF. V gene TRBV7-6 combines with J gene TRBJ1-6; 9 bases map to TRBD1. There are 18 residues in the CDR3. Trimming at V came to 1 base and at J to 4 bases, leaving 8 bases not matched to a gene. The V gene's germline CDR1 is SGHVS and CDR2 FNYEAQ.

The chain carries TRBV19 and TRBJ2-7, with 7 bases that match TRBD1. Germline V lookup: CDR1 LNHDA, CDR2 SQIVND (reference sequence). With 4 bases clipped from V and 1 base from J, the junction kept 4 bases outside the gene matches. The CDR3 spans 14 residues. The CDR3 sequence: CASSKGQVSYEQYF. The CDR3 DNA reads as TGTGCCAGTAGTAAAGGACAGGTTTCCTACGAGCAGTACTTC. Together with reference TRBV19 and TRBJ2-7, the CDR3 gives the full variable domain: DGGITQSPKYLFRKEGQNVTLSCEQNLNHDAMYWYRQDPGQGLRLIYYSQIVNDFQKGDIAEGYSVSREKKESFPLTVTSAQKNPTAFYLCASSKGQVSYEQYFGPGTRLTVT.

V is TRBV27 and J is TRBJ1-2; D not resolved. The CDR3 contains 15 residues. V was shortened by 4 bases and J by 2 bases, with 14 bases between the two germline ends. Germline lookup yields CDR1 MNHEY and CDR2 SMNVEV (reference sequence). CDR3 nucleotide sequence: TGTGCCAGCAGTTCTGACCCTCGGGGAAACTATGGCTACACCTTC. This gives the protein CASSSDPRGNYGYTF.